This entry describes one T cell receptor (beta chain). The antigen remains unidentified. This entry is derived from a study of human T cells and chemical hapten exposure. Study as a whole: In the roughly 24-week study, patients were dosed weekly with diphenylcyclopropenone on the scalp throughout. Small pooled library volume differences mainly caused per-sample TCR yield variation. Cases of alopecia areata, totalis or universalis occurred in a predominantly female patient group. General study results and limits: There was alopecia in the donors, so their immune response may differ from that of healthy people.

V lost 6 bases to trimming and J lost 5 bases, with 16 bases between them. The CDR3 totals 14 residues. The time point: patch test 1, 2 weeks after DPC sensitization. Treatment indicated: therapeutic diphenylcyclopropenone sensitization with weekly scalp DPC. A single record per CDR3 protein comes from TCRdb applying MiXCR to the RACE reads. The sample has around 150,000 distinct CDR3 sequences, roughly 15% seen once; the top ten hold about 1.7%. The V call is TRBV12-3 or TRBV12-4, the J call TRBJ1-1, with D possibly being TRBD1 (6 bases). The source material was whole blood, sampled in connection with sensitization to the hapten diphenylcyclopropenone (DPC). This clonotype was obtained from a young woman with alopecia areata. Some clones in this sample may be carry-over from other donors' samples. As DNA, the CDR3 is TGTGCCAGCAGACCATCGGGGGGCGAAACTGAAGCTTTCTTT. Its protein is CASRPSGGETEAFF.